This T cell receptor (beta chain) was profiled in a study of long-term antiretroviral therapy in people with HIV. The assay used was immunoSEQ (version v3.0), run at survey level. TCRdb's table, derived via immunoSEQ multiplex PCR, lists solely in-frame clones and lacks some. This sample has under 15,000 clones, with under 85% found just once. In regard to this clone: Its cognate antigen is unknown.

Points from the study as a whole: The data indicate that diversity increased after ART but remained below transplant donor controls.

The CDR3 spans 16 residues. The study used samples holding 1-10 million cryopreserved PBMC before DNA extraction. The sample here was unsorted PBMCs, taken 3.4 years after starting antiretroviral therapy. The source of this sequence is a man aged 35 to 55 with HIV. This chain uses TRBV12-2 with TRBJ2-3; the listed D gene, TRBD1, was not tested against the DNA. TRBV12-2 is shown as a pseudogene. CDR3 sequence: CASRPWGGYHTDTQYF. DNA for the CDR3: TGTGCAAGTCGCCCCTGGGGCGGCTACCACACAGATACGCAGTATTTT.